These 6 T cell receptor beta chains were sequenced from one sample in a study of a mutant IDH1 vaccine in newly diagnosed glioma. Documented time point: week 47, end of study. Mutant IDH1 20-mer peptide, at 300 ug, made up each vaccine dose, with topical imiquimod. Repertoires were generated with immunoSEQ multiplex PCR, while TCRdb's copy carries only in-frame clones and drops some. The table has about 34,000 clones, around nine tenths seen once. Which antigens these TCRs recognize remains unknown. The source material was PBMCs, sampled from a glioma patient whose treatment included an IDH1 peptide vaccine. The receptor set was obtained from a woman aged 25 to 45 with glioma.

The V call is TRBV5-4, the J call TRBJ2-4; a possible D gene is TRBD1 (6 bases). The CDR3 loop spans 16 amino acids. CDR1 SGHNT and CDR2 YYREEE come from the germline V gene (reference sequence). The V end lost 4 bases, the J end lost 0 bases, and 14 bases lay between the germline ends. The CDR3 region is CASSLSGHLAKNIQYF. The CDR3 DNA is TGTGCCAGCAGCCTATCGGGACACTTAGCCAAAAACATTCAGTACTTC. Looking up the rest from reference TRBV5-4 and TRBJ2-4 gives the full variable domain: ETGVTQSPTHLIKTRGQQVTLRCSSQSGHNTVSWYQQALGQGPQFIFQYYREEENGRGNFPPRFSGLQFPNYSSELNVNALELDDSALYLCASSLSGHLAKNIQYFGAGTRLSVL.

V usage is TRBV10-3 and J usage is TRBJ1-2, with TRBD1 identical over 7 bases. This CDR3 has 12 amino acids. CDR1 ENHRY and CDR2 SYGVKD come from the germline V gene. After removal of 6 bases from V and 7 bases from J, the junction contained 5 bases not matched to a gene. Written as DNA, the CDR3 is TGTGCCATCAGGTCGACAGGGAGTGGCTACACCTTC. It translates to CAIRSTGSGYTF.

V and J are TRBV4-2 and TRBJ1-4, with TRBD1 matching 12 bases. The CDR3 length is 18 residues. J was trimmed by 2 bases and V by 0 bases; bases with no gene match: 4. From germline, CDR1 is LGHNA and CDR2 YNFKEQ. CDR3: CASSQERDRGLTNEKLFF. The CDR3 nucleotides are TGTGCCAGCAGCCAAGAAAGGGACAGGGGGCTCACTAATGAAAAACTGTTTTTT.

Here the CDR3 reads CASSKGLSGELFF. The CDR3 region has the DNA TGCGCCAGCAGCAAAGGATTATCCGGGGAGCTGTTTTTT. The rearrangement joins TRBV4-3 to TRBJ2-2, with no clear D. The V end was cut by 5 bases, the J end by 6 bases, with 10 bases between. This CDR3 has 13 amino acids. Germline CDR1 is LGHNA and CDR2 is YSLEER.

The chain uses TRBV11-2 and TRBJ1-6, with TRBD1 as a possible D gene (6 bases). Between the trimmed V and J ends, which lost 4 bases and 4 bases, there was a span of 14 bases. CDR3 length equals 16 residues. Looked up from germline, CDR1 is SGHAT and CDR2 is FQNNGV. The CDR3 nucleotides are TGTGCCAGCAGCTATGAGACAGGAGTGTATAATTCACCCCTCCACTTT. It encodes CASSYETGVYNSPLHF.

The chain uses TRBV6-5 and TRBJ1-2; no clear D gene. This CDR3 has 12 amino acids. Trimming cost V 5 bases and J 2 bases, with 6 bases left between them. CDR1 MNHEY and CDR2 SVGAGI come from the germline V gene. The DNA of the CDR3 is TGTGCCAGCAGTCCGCAGAACTATGGCTACACCTTC. Amino acid sequence: CASSPQNYGYTF.